This T cell receptor (beta chain) stems from a study of tumor-infiltrating lymphocytes in primary liver carcinoma. Across the whole study: Ages ranged from 30 to 69, with HCC or mixed HCC-cholangiocarcinoma. Study-level results: Tumor-adjacent and tumor-blood pairs shared a smaller degree of overlap than tumor region pairs.

A primer in the constant region served to generate TCR beta cDNA from roughly 520 ng of total RNA. ARM-PCR, slightly modified, supplied the TCR beta libraries through three nested multiplex PCR rounds. PCR rounds one and two used TRBV1-TRBV30 forward primers with a C-beta reverse primer for around 11 cycles each. TCRdb reanalysed the multiplex PCR reads using MiXCR and keeps one entry per CDR3 protein. Of almost 55,000 distinct CDR3 sequences listed, 70% to 80% were seen once; the top ten hold roughly 24%. Germline values: CDR1 MNHEY, CDR2 SVGAGI. CDR3 length: 15 residues. Remarks on this clonotype: Its antigen is currently unknown. An end of the junction does not agree with germline; a read error may underlie this.

From about 19-30 mg of unsorted bulk tissue, DNA and RNA were co-extracted together. The specimen sequenced was liver tumor tissue from sampling region 2. Documented subset: tumor region T2, inferior pole. The sequence was obtained from a man aged 35-49 years with primary liver carcinoma and hepatitis B virus infection. This chain joins TRBV6-5 and TRBJ2-7; D not certain. The CDR3 bases are TGTGTCAGCAGTAGAGAAACTCGGAGCTCCTACGAGCAGTACTTT. Protein product: CVSSRETRSSYEQYF.